Each of the 26 T cell receptor beta chains below was sequenced from the same sample in a study of shared clonotypes between healthy human individuals (dated by TCRdb to about 2020). Receptors were amplified or captured by the immunoSEQ multiplex PCR assay. This immuneACCESS table, as held by TCRdb, lists in-frame sequences with V and J called but not all clones. Of the missing ones, under half trace to an unresolved V gene in checked studies; the others have no known cause. The sample contains about 490,000 clones, around four fifths of them found a single time. Of the sample, 9.5% to 15% falls within the top ten clones. The sequenced sample was PBMCs. Receptor source: a woman between 40 and 50 years old in good health. Some clones in this sample may be carry-over from other donors' samples.

The chain is built from TRBV10-3 and TRBJ2-1, with 13 nucleotides matching TRBD2. Germline CDR1 ENHRY, CDR2 SYGVKD. The CDR3 contains 15 residues. With V trimmed by 4 bases and J by 9 bases, 6 bases remained unmatched. The chain's CDR3 is CAISGTSGRSGEQFF. CDR3 DNA: TGTGCCATCAGTGGGACTAGCGGGAGATCTGGTGAGCAGTTCTTC.

The J gene is TRBJ2-3, the V gene TRBV5-1, with D tentatively TRBD2 (5 bases). The CDR3 spans 15 residues. The germline V and J ends were trimmed by 0 bases and 4 bases, with 12 bases remaining between them. CDR1 is SGHRS and CDR2 is YFSETQ in the germline V gene. The CDR3 protein is CASSLGFSEADTQYF. The CDR3 region has the DNA TGCGCCAGCAGCTTGGGCTTCTCGGAGGCAGATACGCAGTATTTT.

This chain links TRBV7-9 with TRBJ2-5, with TRBD2 identical over 7 bases. This CDR3 is 14 amino acids long. J gave up 7 bases and V 5 bases, and 10 bases lay outside the gene matches. The germline gives CDR1 SEHNR, CDR2 FQNEAQ (reference sequence). The CDR3 loop reads CASSARDGLGTQYF. The DNA for the CDR3 is TGTGCCAGCAGCGCCCGGGACGGACTAGGGACCCAGTACTTC.

The chain couples TRBV6-4 to TRBJ1-5; 7 bases line up with TRBD1. The CDR3 sequence is 18 residues long. Germline V gene lookup returns CDR1 MRHNA and CDR2 SNTAGT. With 5 bases clipped from V and 0 bases from J, the junction kept 13 bases outside the gene matches. The CDR3 here is CASSSRWDREDSNQPQHF. The CDR3 region has the DNA TGTGCCAGCAGTAGTAGATGGGACAGAGAGGATAGCAATCAGCCCCAGCATTTT.

The chain has TRBV15 and TRBJ2-3; TRBD1 matches 7 bases. The CDR3 runs 15 residues. V shed 3 bases and J 2 bases; nucleotides not matched to a gene: 5. The germline CDR1 and CDR2 sequences are LNHNV and YYDKDF (reference sequence). The DNA of the CDR3 is TGTGCCACCAGCAGGGTTACAGGGGTCACAGATACGCAGTATTTT. Translation gives CATSRVTGVTDTQYF.

In this sample, this clone turned up a few times. In the same sample, other DNA sequences code for this CDR3. V and J are TRBV29-1 and TRBJ2-3, with 7 bases that match TRBD1. The CDR3 covers 13 residues. The germline gives CDR1 SQVTM, CDR2 ANQGSEA. V dropped 6 bases and J dropped 1; count of bases not matched to a gene: 4. In DNA, the CDR3 is TGCAGCGTGCGACAGGGAGGCACAGATACGCAGTATTTT. This gives the protein CSVRQGGTDTQYF.

The V call is TRBV6-6, the J call TRBJ2-3, with D maybe TRBD1 (6 bases). Per germline, CDR1 MNHNY and CDR2 SVGAGI (reference sequence). The CDR3 is 16 residues long. The ends were cut back, 8 bases at V and 5 bases at J, with 23 bases in the middle. In DNA form, the CDR3 reads TGTGCCAGCTGCTCTGACGGGACAAGTTTTGGAGATACGCAGTATTTT. Translated, it gives CASCSDGTSFGDTQYF.

J is TRBJ2-3 and V is TRBV10-3, with D possibly called TRBD1 or TRBD2 (5 bases each). The V end was cut by 0 bases, the J end by 1 base, with 5 bases between. CDR3 size: 14 residues. Germline V gene sequence: CDR1 ENHRY, CDR2 SYGVKD. The CDR3 DNA sequence: TGTGCCATCAGTGAGTCGGGACGCACAGATACGCAGTATTTT. Translation: CAISESGRTDTQYF.

The chain employs TRBV28 and TRBJ2-1; D unclear. There are 13 residues in the CDR3. Germline CDR1 reads MDHEN; CDR2 reads SYDVKM. The V and J ends lost 6 bases and 7 bases respectively, with 13 bases between them. CDR3 sequence reads: CASSPFAGNEQFF. The CDR3 DNA is TGTGCCAGCAGCCCATTCGCCGGGAATGAGCAGTTCTTC.

The V and J genes are TRBV5-5 and TRBJ1-3; TRBD1 matches at 7 bases. CDR3 length equals 15 residues. Per the germline V gene, CDR1 is SGHKS and CDR2 is YYEKEE (reference sequence). The V gene end was trimmed by 3 bases and the J gene end by 3 bases; junction bases not matched to a gene: 6. The DNA of the CDR3 is TGTGCCAGCAGCTCCGTACAGGGGCGTGGAAACACCATATATTTT. This sequence encodes CASSSVQGRGNTIYF.

The gene calls are TRBV30 and TRBJ2-3; D remains unclear. Germline V lookup: CDR1 GTSNPN, CDR2 SVGIG (reference sequence). Trimming cost V 2 bases and J 0 bases, with 9 bases left between them. This CDR3 is 14 amino acids long. DNA for the CDR3: TGTGCCTGGAGTATGCAGTCTAGCACAGATACGCAGTATTTT. Its translation: CAWSMQSSTDTQYF.

This chain joins TRBV5-6 and TRBJ2-7; TRBD2 matches at 12 bases. With V trimmed by 3 bases and J by 5 bases, 15 bases remained unmatched. From germline, CDR1 is SGHDT and CDR2 YYEEEE. The CDR3 has 18 residues. The CDR3 loop is CASSSTSGGTPRYDEQYF. The CDR3 region has the DNA TGTGCCAGCAGCTCGACTAGCGGGGGAACCCCTAGGTACGACGAGCAGTACTTC.

V usage is TRBV5-4 and J usage is TRBJ2-5, with TRBD2 matching 11 bases. This CDR3 has 15 amino acids. The germline V gene has CDR1 SGHNT and CDR2 YYREEE (reference sequence). Trimming at V came to 2 bases and at J to 2 bases, leaving 2 bases not matched to a gene. DNA of the CDR3: TGTGCCAGCAGCTTACTAGCGGGAGCGCAAGAGACCCAGTACTTC. Translation gives CASSLLAGAQETQYF.

V gene TRBV5-1 combines with J gene TRBJ2-1; the match to TRBD1 covers 9 bases. The germline CDR1 and CDR2 sequences are SGHRS and YFSETQ. Trimming took 4 bases from V and 8 from J; bases not matched to a gene: 10. The CDR3 consists of 15 residues. CDR3 DNA sequence: TGCGCCAGCAGCACCCGACAGGGGGGTATAGATGAGCAGTTCTTC. As protein: CASSTRQGGIDEQFF. The variable domain in full, with the rest retrieved from reference TRBV5-1 and TRBJ2-1, is KAGVTQTPRYLIKTRGQQVTLSCSPISGHRSVSWYQQTPGQGLQFLFEYFSETQRNKGNFPGRFSGRQFSNSRSEMNVSTLELGDSALYLCASSTRQGGIDEQFFGPGTRLTVL.

This chain links TRBV11-1 with TRBJ2-2, with 7 positions matching TRBD2. The CDR3 extends over 16 amino acids. V lost 5 bases to trimming and J lost 2 bases; unmatched junction nucleotides: 8. Looked up from germline, CDR1 is SGHAT and CDR2 is FQDESV (reference sequence). The DNA of the CDR3 is TGTGCCAGCAGCCCGTTTTGGGGACTAAACACCGGGGAGCTGTTTTTT. Its protein product is CASSPFWGLNTGELFF.

The J gene is TRBJ1-4, the V gene TRBV18; 7 bases are shared with TRBD1. Germline values: CDR1 KGHSH, CDR2 LQKENI. This CDR3 is built from 16 residues. With V trimmed by 3 bases and J by 5 bases, 9 bases remained unmatched. The CDR3 loop is CASSPRAGTANEKLFF. The CDR3 bases are TGTGCCAGCTCACCCCGAGCTGGGACAGCAAATGAAAAACTGTTTTTT.

In its sample, this clone was seen many times. V usage is TRBV5-6 and J usage is TRBJ2-7, with D possibly matching TRBD2 (5 bases). Germline CDR1 and CDR2: SGHDT and YYEEEE. The V end was cut by 3 bases, the J end by 5 bases, with 12 bases between. The CDR3 consists of 13 residues. The CDR3 is CASSSRGYHEQYF. CDR3 bases: TGTGCCAGCAGCTCCCGGGGTTACCACGAGCAGTACTTC.

This rearrangement joins TRBV7-9 to TRBJ2-7; tentatively, D is TRBD1 or TRBD2 (5 bases each). This CDR3 contains 15 residues. V was clipped by 0 bases and J by 2 bases, with 11 bases between them. CDR1 and CDR2 (germline): SEHNR, FQNEAQ (reference sequence). Written as DNA, the CDR3 is TGTGCCAGCAGCTTAGCGGCTGGGACCCCCTACGAGCAGTACTTC. This encodes CASSLAAGTPYEQYF.

This clone was observed a few times. The chain recombines TRBV11-2 with TRBJ1-1, with no clear D. This CDR3 spans 14 amino acids. Germline assignment: CDR1 SGHAT and CDR2 FQNNGV. The ends were cut back, 5 bases at V and 3 bases at J, with 13 bases in the middle. DNA of the CDR3: TGTGCCAGCAGCAGAGGAGATCGGGACACTGAAGCTTTCTTT. Protein sequence: CASSRGDRDTEAFF. The variable domain in full, completed from reference TRBV11-2 and TRBJ1-1, reads EAGVAQSPRYKIIEKRQSVAFWCNPISGHATLYWYQQILGQGPKLLIQFQNNGVVDDSQLPKDRFSAERLKGVDSTLKIQPAKLEDSAVYLCASSRGDRDTEAFFGQGTRLTVV.

The chain is built from TRBV28 and TRBJ1-5, with D possibly matching TRBD1 (6 bases). In germline, CDR1 is MDHEN, CDR2 SYDVKM. There are 14 residues in the CDR3. V lost 4 bases and J lost 5, with 12 bases in between. The CDR3 DNA follows: TGTGCCAGCAGTTATGCAGGGGAGGATCAGCCCCAGCATTTT. It is translated as CASSYAGEDQPQHF.

This clone came up a few times. The chain is built from TRBV7-8 and TRBJ2-7; 10 nucleotides align to TRBD1. Germline lookup yields CDR1 SGHVS and CDR2 FQNEAQ. CDR3 length: 14 residues. With 7 bases clipped from V and 6 bases from J, the junction kept 9 bases outside the gene matches. The CDR3 coding sequence is TGTGCCAGCACCAGGGACAGGGGATTTGGCGAGCAGTACTTC. Protein product: CASTRDRGFGEQYF.

The chain uses TRBV6-1 and TRBJ1-5, with 8 bases aligning to TRBD1. Germline assignment: CDR1 MNHNS and CDR2 SASEGT. The CDR3 consists of 14 residues. With V trimmed by 3 bases and J by 6 bases, 4 bases remained unmatched. The CDR3 loop reads CASSDWTGLQPQHF. Here the CDR3 DNA reads TGTGCCAGCAGTGATTGGACAGGGCTTCAGCCCCAGCATTTT.

J is TRBJ2-3 and V is TRBV14; 8 bases are a match to TRBD2. J gave up 6 bases and V 4 bases, and 9 bases lay outside the gene matches. CDR1 is SGHDN and CDR2 is FVKESK in the germline V gene. The CDR3 loop spans 15 amino acids. CDR3 amino acids: CASSPFSGTRDTQYF. CDR3 bases: TGTGCCAGCAGCCCATTTAGCGGGACCCGGGATACGCAGTATTTT.

The chain has TRBV5-4 and TRBJ1-2; possibly TRBD1 for D (6 bases). This CDR3 has 13 residues. Per germline, CDR1 SGHNT and CDR2 YYREEE (reference sequence). With 4 bases removed from V and 7 bases from J, the gap between germline ends came to 14 bases. CDR3 region: CASSNREVSGYTF. Here the CDR3 DNA reads TGTGCCAGCAGCAACAGGGAAGTGTCTGGCTACACCTTC.

The V call is TRBV19, the J call TRBJ2-3; 10 nucleotides align to TRBD2. The length of the CDR3 is 15 residues. V lost 3 bases, J lost 4 bases, and 4 bases stayed unmatched. Germline assignment: CDR1 LNHDA and CDR2 SQIVND (reference sequence). The CDR3 nucleotides are TGTGCCAGTAGTATCCTAGCGGGAGCCTCAGATACGCAGTATTTT. It translates to CASSILAGASDTQYF.

This clone showed up just once. The chain combines TRBV27 with TRBJ2-1; the D call may be TRBD1 or TRBD2 (5 bases each). V was cut by 2 bases and J by 7 bases, with 15 bases left in between. The CDR3 covers 15 residues. Germline V lookup: CDR1 MNHEY, CDR2 SMNVEV (reference sequence). CDR3 nucleotide sequence: TGTGCCAGCAGTTTAGGGGGTTTCTATCTGAATGAGCAGTTCTTC. This translates into CASSLGGFYLNEQFF.